This TCR beta chain was observed in a study of T-cell reconstitution after alpha-beta-depleted transplantation in children. The CDR3 contains 14 residues. V lost 5 bases and J lost 2, with 11 bases in between. The germline V gene encodes CDR1 SGHTA and CDR2 FQGNSA. This clonotype was recorded many times. What it recognizes is unknown. Findings and limits, study-wide: Alpha-beta T cells present about two months after transplant were reported to originate from several hundred expanded graft clones. Among T cells one year after transplant, newly produced cells accounted for most counts and diversity. Diversity of TCRbeta at day 60 was high in some patients, arising from surviving recipient T cells and thymic progenitors.

Preparation of the TCRbeta library involved a method that used unique molecular identifiers. From the PCR reads, TCRdb called clonotypes with MiXCR, one entry per CDR3 protein. The table has about 200,000 distinct CDR3 sequences, about 7% seen once. This sequence joins TRBV7-2 and TRBJ2-3; D may be TRBD2 (6 bases). This material consisted of PBMCs, taken before TCRalphabeta/CD19-depleted stem cell transplant. This receptor was taken from a boy aged 2 to 10 with acute lymphoblastic leukemia, due to receive a stem cell transplant. The DNA for the CDR3 is TGTGCCAGCAGCCGAGCTAGCGTCACAGATACGCAGTATTTT. Its translation: CASSRASVTDTQYF.